The 20 T cell receptor beta chains reported below all come from one sample, sequenced in a study of blood T cell repertoires in COVID-19. Some clones are missing from TCRdb's copy, which holds only in-frame ones; the method was immunoSEQ multiplex PCR. In the table there are about 360,000 clones, more than 85% of which are singletons. Sequences were obtained from peripheral blood. The receptors originated from a human donor in a cohort sampled during active COVID-19.

This clone has just a few counts. The V and J genes are TRBV6-5 and TRBJ1-5; D not certain. The CDR3 is 12 amino acids. Trimming took 6 bases from V and 8 from J, leaving 11 bases between them. Germline V gene sequence: CDR1 MNHEY, CDR2 SVGAGI. The CDR3 DNA follows: TGTGCCAGCAGGCGGGAGCAGGAGCCCCAGCATTTT. It encodes CASRREQEPQHF.

The gene calls are TRBV28 and TRBJ1-3; D gene uncertain. The germline CDR1 and CDR2 sequences are MDHEN and SYDVKM. The CDR3 spans 15 residues. V lost 1 base and J 6 bases, leaving 13 bases between the germline ends. As DNA, the CDR3 is TGTGCCAGCAGTTTATTGCTGGGGAGCGAAAACACCATATATTTT. The encoded protein is CASSLLLGSENTIYF.

The V call is TRBV28, the J call TRBJ2-7; TRBD1 agrees at 8 bases. CDR3 length: 13 residues. The V gene's germline CDR1 is MDHEN and CDR2 SYDVKM. The V and J ends lost 11 bases and 2 bases, in that order; junction bases with no gene match: 8. CDR3 in amino acids: CAVHAGGTYEQYF. The CDR3 DNA sequence: TGTGCCGTCCATGCAGGGGGCACCTACGAGCAGTACTTC.

V usage is TRBV6-4 and J usage is TRBJ2-3; D is possibly TRBD2 (7 bases). The V end lost 4 bases, the J end lost 2 bases, and 13 bases lay between the germline ends. The CDR3 has 15 residues. Germline CDR1 is MRHNA and CDR2 is SNTAGT. CDR3 sequence: CASSGEGGATDTQYF. The CDR3 nucleotides are TGTGCCAGCAGTGGGGAGGGGGGGGCCACAGATACGCAGTATTTT.

The chain carries TRBV5-4 and TRBJ2-2, with D possibly TRBD1 on 6 matching bases. Trimming removed 4 bases from V and 4 bases from J, with 14 bases in between. The germline V gene encodes CDR1 SGHNT and CDR2 YYREEE (reference sequence). The length of the CDR3 is 15 residues. Here the CDR3 reads CASSQGQPSTGELFF. CDR3 sequence (DNA): TGTGCCAGCAGCCAAGGACAGCCATCCACCGGGGAGCTGTTTTTT. Complete variable domain (other parts from reference TRBV5-4 and TRBJ2-2): ETGVTQSPTHLIKTRGQQVTLRCSSQSGHNTVSWYQQALGQGPQFIFQYYREEENGRGNFPPRFSGLQFPNYSSELNVNALELDDSALYLCASSQGQPSTGELFFGEGSRLTVL.

V usage is TRBV5-4 and J usage is TRBJ1-1; a weak D match, TRBD1 (6 bases). Germline V lookup: CDR1 SGHNT, CDR2 YYREEE (reference sequence). The CDR3 totals 14 residues. Deletions cut 5 bases from V and 3 bases from J, with 14 bases between. CDR3 DNA sequence: TGTGCCAGCAGGCCCGGGACATCGGACACTGAAGCTTTCTTT. Translation gives CASRPGTSDTEAFF.

The rearrangement links TRBV3-1 (or the pseudogene TRBV3-2) to TRBJ2-3, with a possible D match to TRBD1 (5 bases). The CDR3 runs 16 residues. The V end was cut by 0 bases, the J end by 3 bases, with 13 bases between. The V gene's germline CDR1 is LGHDT and CDR2 YNNKEL (reference sequence). The CDR3 reads CASSQDLGRGTDTQYF. The CDR3 region has the DNA TGTGCCAGCAGCCAAGATCTGGGAAGGGGTACAGATACGCAGTATTTT.

This clone was seen a single time. The chain joins TRBV5-1 to TRBJ2-7; maybe TRBD2 (6 bases). Germline CDR1 is SGHRS and CDR2 is YFSETQ. The length of the CDR3 is 12 residues. With 4 bases removed from V and 6 bases from J, the gap between germline ends came to 11 bases. The CDR3 sequence: CASSGLGGEQYF. CDR3 bases: TGCGCCAGCAGCGGGTTGGGAGGCGAGCAGTACTTC. Full variable domain (outside the CDR3, taken from reference TRBV5-1 and TRBJ2-7): KAGVTQTPRYLIKTRGQQVTLSCSPISGHRSVSWYQQTPGQGLQFLFEYFSETQRNKGNFPGRFSGRQFSNSRSEMNVSTLELGDSALYLCASSGLGGEQYFGPGTRLTVT.

J is TRBJ1-1 and V is TRBV30, with D maybe TRBD1 (6 bases). V was trimmed by 2 bases and J by 4 bases, leaving 14 bases between them. This CDR3 comprises 14 residues. CDR1 is GTSNPN, CDR2 SVGIG, per germline (reference sequence). This CDR3 reads CAWSRGGESTEAFF. Here the CDR3 DNA reads TGTGCCTGGAGTCGAGGGGGGGAGAGCACTGAAGCTTTCTTT.

This chain connects TRBV29-1 to TRBJ2-1, with D perhaps matching TRBD2 (5 bases). The CDR3 extends over 14 amino acids. The V gene lost 5 bases and the J gene lost 5 bases, with 16 bases spanning the gap. CDR1 is SQVTM and CDR2 is ANQGSEA in the germline V gene. The CDR3 sequence: CSVSEGGYDNEQFF. The DNA for the CDR3 is TGCAGCGTTTCTGAGGGCGGGTACGACAATGAGCAGTTCTTC.

The chain employs TRBV7-2 and TRBJ1-2; D is possibly TRBD1 (5 bases). The CDR3 is made up of 12 amino acids. Germline V gene lookup returns CDR1 SGHTA and CDR2 FQGNSA. The ends were cut back, 1 base at V and 8 bases at J, with 8 bases in the middle. The chain's CDR3 is CASSLGGGGYTF. The CDR3 DNA is TGTGCCAGCAGCTTAGGCGGGGGGGGCTACACCTTC.

V usage is TRBV7-7 and J usage is TRBJ2-1; TRBD2 is a possible D gene (6 bases). The CDR3 has 15 residues. From germline, CDR1 is SSHAT and CDR2 FNYEAQ (reference sequence). V gave up 4 bases and J gave up 2 bases, with 12 bases separating them. This CDR3 is CASSSSPGAYNEQFF. DNA for the CDR3: TGTGCCAGCAGCTCTTCCCCGGGGGCCTACAATGAGCAGTTCTTC.

The genes are TRBV30 and TRBJ1-2; no clear D gene. Germline CDR1 GTSNPN, CDR2 SVGIG (reference sequence). Between the trimmed V and J ends, which lost 0 bases and 8 bases, there was a span of 7 bases. This CDR3 has 11 amino acids. The CDR3 reads CAWSVEFGYTF. The CDR3 bases are TGTGCCTGGAGTGTTGAGTTCGGCTACACCTTC.

The chain employs TRBV7-8 and TRBJ1-2, with D uncertain. Germline values: CDR1 SGHVS, CDR2 FQNEAQ. The CDR3 covers 15 residues. The ends were cut back, 6 bases at V and 2 bases at J, with 16 bases in the middle. CDR3 sequence: CASSPPSPFNYGYTF. DNA for the CDR3: TGTGCCAGCAGTCCCCCGAGCCCATTCAACTATGGCTACACCTTC.

CDR3 region: CATSLDRASWGYTF. The CDR3 region has the DNA TGTGCCACCAGCTTGGACAGAGCCTCGTGGGGCTACACCTTC. The chain recombines TRBV15 with TRBJ1-2; a possible D gene is TRBD1 (6 bases). The CDR3 is made up of 14 amino acids. Germline CDR1 is LNHNV and CDR2 is YYDKDF (reference sequence). The V end lost 5 bases, the J end lost 8 bases, and 18 bases lay between the germline ends.

The chain employs TRBV27 and TRBJ2-2, with a tentative D call TRBD1 (6 bases). The V end lost 4 bases, the J end lost 2 bases, and 17 bases lay between the germline ends. This CDR3 comprises 17 residues. Germline V gene lookup returns CDR1 MNHEY and CDR2 SMNVEV (reference sequence). This CDR3 reads CASSSDPRGGNTGELFF. DNA for the CDR3: TGTGCCAGCAGTTCGGACCCCAGGGGTGGAAACACCGGGGAGCTGTTTTTT.

The chain recombines TRBV2 with TRBJ2-1; 8 bases agree with TRBD2. The CDR3 spans 18 residues. V was pared by 7 bases and J by 0 bases, with 14 bases of the junction left unmatched. The germline V gene encodes CDR1 SNHLY and CDR2 FYNNEI. The CDR3 nucleotides read TGTGCCAGCAAGGCAGCGGGAGTAAGGGGCACCTCCTACAATGAGCAGTTCTTC. It yields the protein CASKAAGVRGTSYNEQFF. The full variable domain, completed using reference TRBV2 and TRBJ2-1, is EPEVTQTPSHQVTQMGQEVILRCVPISNHLYFYWYRQILGQKVEFLVSFYNNEISEKSEIFDDQFSVERPDGSNFTLKIRSTKLEDSAMYFCASKAAGVRGTSYNEQFFGPGTRLTVL.

J is TRBJ2-5 and V is TRBV3-1 (or the pseudogene TRBV3-2), with 9 bases that match TRBD2. The germline V gene has CDR1 LGHDT and CDR2 YNNKEL (reference sequence). This CDR3 has 15 amino acids. V was clipped by 5 bases and J by 4 bases; unmatched bases: 8. This CDR3 is CASSTRAGGPETQYF. CDR3 DNA: TGTGCCAGCAGCACCCGAGCGGGGGGCCCAGAGACCCAGTACTTC.

The table lists this clone with a few counts. The genes are TRBV5-4 and TRBJ1-6, with D possibly being TRBD1 (6 bases). This CDR3 region has 15 residues. Germline CDR1 SGHNT, CDR2 YYREEE (reference sequence). With 2 bases removed from V and 8 bases from J, the gap between germline ends came to 14 bases. The CDR3 DNA reads as TGTGCCAGCAGCTTCAACGTACAGGGAGATTCACCCCTCCACTTT. This codes for CASSFNVQGDSPLHF.

Only one count was recorded for this clone. V usage is TRBV19 and J usage is TRBJ1-6; 10 bases map to TRBD1. CDR1 and CDR2 from the germline V gene are LNHDA and SQIVND (reference sequence). This CDR3 comprises 17 residues. The ends lost 5 bases at V and 5 bases at J; junction bases unmatched: 9. The CDR3 loop is CASSPSDRGTHNSPLHF. The CDR3 DNA reads TGTGCCAGTAGTCCTTCGGACAGGGGGACCCATAATTCACCCCTCCACTTT.